This T cell receptor beta chain was observed in a study of blood T cell repertoires in COVID-19. Study background: Samples taken during acute and convalescent COVID-19 were collected in the United States, Italy and Spain. PBMCs, B-cell-depleted T cells, or T cells provided the cDNA or gDNA that made up the material.

Germline assignment: CDR1 SNHLY and CDR2 FYNNEI. This CDR3 region has 13 residues. The germline V and J ends were trimmed by 7 bases and 3 bases, with 12 bases remaining between them. Authors' processing steps: The assay estimated nucleated cells by amplifying reference gene primers. Produced via immunoSEQ multiplex PCR; TCRdb's table is partial and in-frame only. For V, J and clone size, that table is used; D and trimming come from the DNA. The table includes over 250,000 clones, about four fifths detected once. Material: PBMCs or T cells enriched from blood (not recorded which). The genes are TRBV2 and TRBJ1-2, with D possibly being TRBD1 (6 bases). This TCR came from a man between 35 and 55 years old who had been exposed to COVID-19. Here the CDR3 reads CASKTGLDYGYTF. DNA of the CDR3: TGTGCCAGCAAGACAGGCTTAGACTATGGCTACACCTTC.